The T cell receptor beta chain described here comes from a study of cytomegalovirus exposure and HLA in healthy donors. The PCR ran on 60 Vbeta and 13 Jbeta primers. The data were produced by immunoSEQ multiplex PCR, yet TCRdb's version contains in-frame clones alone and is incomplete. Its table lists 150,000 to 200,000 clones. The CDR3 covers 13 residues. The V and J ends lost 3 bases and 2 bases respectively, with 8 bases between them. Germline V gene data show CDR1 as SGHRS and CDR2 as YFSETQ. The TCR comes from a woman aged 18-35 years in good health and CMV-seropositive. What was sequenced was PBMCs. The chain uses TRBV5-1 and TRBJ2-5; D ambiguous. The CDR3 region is CASSWRPQETQYF. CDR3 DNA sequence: TGCGCCAGCAGCTGGCGGCCTCAAGAGACCCAGTACTTC. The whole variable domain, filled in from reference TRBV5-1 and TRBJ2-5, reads KAGVTQTPRYLIKTRGQQVTLSCSPISGHRSVSWYQQTPGQGLQFLFEYFSETQRNKGNFPGRFSGRQFSNSRSEMNVSTLELGDSALYLCASSWRPQETQYFGPGTRLLVL.